The 7 T cell receptor beta chains listed next were all sequenced from one sample in a study of blood T cells in healthy people across ages. PCR was performed a second time for about 6 to 12 cycles using a sample-barcoded 5' primer and a J-beta primer mix. MiXCR was run by TCRdb on the 5' RACE reads, yielding one entry per CDR3 protein. This table holds just under 900,000 distinct CDR3 sequences, under 35% found once. The sequencing sample was made of blood. Receptors were obtained from a woman older than 75 in good health.

This sequence joins TRBV7-2 and TRBJ1-1, with 8 bases lining up with TRBD1. Germline values: CDR1 SGHTA, CDR2 FQGNSA. The V segment lost 5 bases and the J segment 1 base; nucleotides outside the gene matches: 3. CDR3 length: 14 amino acids. DNA of the CDR3: TGTGCCAGCAGCACCCAGGGGGCGAACACTGAAGCTTTCTTT. The encoded protein is CASSTQGANTEAFF.

This clonotype occurred many times. The V gene is TRBV5-6, the J gene TRBJ2-7, with unresolved D. Germline CDR1 reads SGHDT; CDR2 reads YYEEEE. The CDR3 has 12 residues. V was cut by 3 bases and J by 0 bases, with 4 bases left in between. In nucleotides, the CDR3 is TGTGCCAGCAGCTCCTTCTCCTACGAGCAGTACTTC. This sequence encodes CASSSFSYEQYF.

This clonotype showed up many times. This rearrangement joins TRBV10-3 to TRBJ2-5, with D tentatively TRBD1 (5 bases). Germline V gives CDR1 ENHRY, CDR2 SYGVKD. The length of the CDR3 is 13 residues. V shed 6 bases and J shed 1 base, with 9 bases lying between them. This CDR3 reads CAIRDTSQETQYF. The DNA of the CDR3 is TGTGCCATCAGGGACACCTCCCAAGAGACCCAGTACTTC.

In its sample, this clonotype was seen many times. The chain carries TRBV20-1 and TRBJ2-1; a weak D match, TRBD1 (6 bases). Per germline, CDR1 DFQATT and CDR2 SNEGSKA (reference sequence). V dropped 6 bases and J dropped 3 bases, with 15 bases sitting between them. CDR3 length equals 14 residues. CDR3 bases: TGCAGTGCCCACCGGACAGACTACTACAATGAGCAGTTCTTC. This sequence encodes CSAHRTDYYNEQFF.

This clonotype showed up many times. V and J are TRBV20-1 and TRBJ2-1; 8 nucleotides agree with TRBD2. The CDR3 runs 15 residues. The germline gives CDR1 DFQATT, CDR2 SNEGSKA (reference sequence). V shed 1 base, J shed 7 bases, and the junction held 9 bases outside the gene matches. The CDR3 DNA reads TGCAGTGCTAGAGTAATGGCGGGGGGTTGGAATGAGCAGTTCTTC. Its protein is CSARVMAGGWNEQFF.

Points on this clonotype: Being one base from a much bigger clone, this may be a read error. This chain connects TRBV6-5 to TRBJ1-2; 9 nucleotides agree with TRBD1. Germline V gene sequence: CDR1 MNHEY, CDR2 SVGAGI. V dropped 6 bases and J dropped 2; count of bases not matched to a gene: 10. The CDR3 runs 16 residues. Written as DNA, the CDR3 is TGTGCCAGCAGGACCGGGACAGGGAGCTGGAACTATGGCTACACCTTC. It translates to CASRTGTGSWNYGYTF.

This clonotype has just one count. The genes are TRBV2 and TRBJ1-5; D not certain. The ends were cut back, 6 bases at V and 3 bases at J, with 15 bases in the middle. There are 15 residues in the CDR3. Germline lookup yields CDR1 SNHLY and CDR2 FYNNEI. The CDR3 nucleotides are TGTGCCAGCAGAAGAGAGGGTTTTAACAATCAGCCCCAGCATTTT. It is translated as CASRREGFNNQPQHF.